This record concerns one TCR beta chain sequence. Antigen specificity is unknown. This record comes from a study of radiation and T cells in renal cell carcinoma. Study findings and constraints: Tumor samples were small regions of around 1 g. Compared with controls, irradiated tumors had more, larger dominant CDR3 motifs.

Treatment defined: treatment-naive control, cytoreductive nephrectomy. This renal cell carcinoma was of the clear cell type. Sequenced control tumors were from 11 males and several females, median age roughly 60. Only in-frame clones appear in the TCRdb table, and some are missing; sequencing was by immunoSEQ multiplex PCR. The table records about 23,000 clones, 55% to 75% of them present only once. V was clipped by 3 bases and J by 4 bases; unmatched bases: 11. Germline-derived CDR1 and CDR2 are SGDLS and YYNGEE. The CDR3 is made up of 18 amino acids. The source of this sequence is a man aged 40-49 years with renal cell carcinoma. The chain has TRBV9 and TRBJ2-6, with 9 bases that match TRBD1. The source material was tumor tissue, sampled from a patient whose treatment was nephrectomy without radiotherapy. For the CDR3, the DNA is TGTGCCAGCAGCGCGCTACAGGGGGCAACGGACGGGGCCAACGTCCTGACTTTC. Protein product: CASSALQGATDGANVLTF.